This TCR beta chain was captured by sequencing in a study of T cell responses to AZD1222 COVID-19 vaccine. Findings and limits, study-wide: Seropositive status at baseline applied to only five to seven AZD1222 recipients. The study found Spike-specific TCR breadth and depth rose after two AZD1222 doses. Variant regions that are unmutated are reportedly the target of nearly half of spike-specific TCRs.

Profiling relied on immunoSEQ multiplex PCR, and the TCRdb table lists in-frame clones only, not all of them. Of more than 120,000 clones in the sample, roughly nine tenths are singletons; the top ten hold around 1.5%. Germline V lookup: CDR1 MGHRA, CDR2 YSYEKL. CDR3 length equals 17 residues. The junction had 5 bases not matched to a gene; V was cut back by 2 bases and J by 1 base. Combined were second doses at about 4 or about 12 weeks. In regard to this clone: Antigen unknown.

The origin of this receptor is an adult who received the AZD1222 COVID-19 vaccine. The V and J genes are TRBV4-1 and TRBJ1-5, with 10 bases matching TRBD1. Sequencing used peripheral blood, obtained 28 days after the second AZD1222 dose. The CDR3 region has the DNA TGCGCCAGCAGCCAACCGACAGGGGGCAGGAGCAATCAGCCCCAGCATTTT. Protein sequence: CASSQPTGGRSNQPQHF.